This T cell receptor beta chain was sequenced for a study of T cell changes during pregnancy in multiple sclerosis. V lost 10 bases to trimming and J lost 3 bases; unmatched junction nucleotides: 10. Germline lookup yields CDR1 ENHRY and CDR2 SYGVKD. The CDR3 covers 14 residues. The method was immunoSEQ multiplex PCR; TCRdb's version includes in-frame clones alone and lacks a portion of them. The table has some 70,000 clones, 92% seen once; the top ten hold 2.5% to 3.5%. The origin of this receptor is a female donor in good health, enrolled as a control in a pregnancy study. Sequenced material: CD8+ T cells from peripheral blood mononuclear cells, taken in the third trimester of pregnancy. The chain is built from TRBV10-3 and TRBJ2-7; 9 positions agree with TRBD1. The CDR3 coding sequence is TGTGCCACCATCGGGGACAGGGAAGGCTACGAGCAGTACTTC. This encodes CATIGDREGYEQYF.